This T cell receptor beta chain was sequenced for a study of blood T cell repertoires in COVID-19. Background on the study: From the United States, Italy and Spain came samples of acute and convalescent COVID-19. T cells, B-cell-depleted T cells, or PBMCs provided the cDNA or gDNA that served as material.

This clone was seen more than once but under ten times. Germline trimming cut 0 bases from V and 5 bases from J; bases unmatched to any gene: 3. The CDR3 totals 15 residues. The germline V gene has CDR1 SGDLS and CDR2 YYNGEE. In the authors' workflow: Nucleated cell number was recorded as an estimate derived from reference gene primer amplification. Profiling relied on immunoSEQ multiplex PCR, and the TCRdb table lists in-frame clones only, not all of them. V, J and clone size derive from that table, while D and trimming were established from the DNA sequence. The sample consists of approximately 350,000 clones, 75% to 90% of them appearing once. Seattle's cohort entered during active infection and was followed longitudinally.

This clonotype was sampled from a woman in her fifties or sixties with COVID-19, enrolled during active disease. The chain combines TRBV9 with TRBJ2-3; 10 nucleotides align to TRBD2. Sequencing used peripheral blood. The chain's CDR3 is CASSVERGGLDTQYF. In nucleotides, the CDR3 is TGTGCCAGCAGCGTAGAGCGGGGGGGGCTAGATACGCAGTATTTT.